A selection of T cell receptor beta chains follows, all from one sample in a study of identical twins. Each CDR3 protein gets one entry after TCRdb re-called the 5' RACE reads with MiXCR. The table has about 530,000 distinct CDR3 sequences, approximately 14% seen once. The same specimen was also included in a second study, on yellow fever vaccine responses in identical twins.

Sequencing was carried out using CD4+ T cells sorted from blood. Source of these receptors: a woman aged 18-29 years in good health. CDR3s include the opening cysteine and the closing phenylalanine or tryptophan. The D gene is left open where the match is weak.

V gene	J gene	D gene	CDR3 protein
TRBV10-3	TRBJ2-1	TRBD1	CAISEPDRSYNEQFF
TRBV7-6	TRBJ2-2	NA	CASSTRQAGELFF
TRBV20-1	TRBJ2-5	NA	CSAPGAPKETQYF
TRBV5-4	TRBJ2-2	NA	CASSLYGRTANTGELFF
TRBV14	TRBJ2-4	NA	CASSSGSLAKNIQYF
TRBV20-1	TRBJ2-6	NA	CSATNSGANVLTF
TRBV2	TRBJ2-3	TRBD1	CASGGQDISTDTQYF
TRBV6-1	TRBJ2-2	TRBD2	CASSPGLNSGRLAGELFF
TRBV29-1	TRBJ1-1	NA	CSVDTPQGPTEAFF
TRBV11-2	TRBJ2-1	NA	CASSSRVAYMGDEQFF
TRBV20-1	TRBJ2-5	NA	CSARDLGQFQETQYF
TRBV4-1	TRBJ2-5	TRBD2	CASSQGTLAGGSGETQYF
TRBV29-1	TRBJ2-1	NA	CSVEGLGGLYNEQFF
TRBV5-4	TRBJ2-3	NA	CASSLVGEDTQYF
TRBV9	TRBJ2-7	NA	CASSVDIVAYEQYF
TRBV11-3	TRBJ1-1	NA	CASSPGYGRETEAFF
TRBV6-5	TRBJ2-5	TRBD1	CASSYTGTGGRKGETQYF
TRBV28	TRBJ1-6	TRBD1	CASRRQGRHSPLHF
TRBV4-1	TRBJ2-1	TRBD2	CASSQGTSGGALNEQFF
TRBV20-1	TRBJ2-2	NA	CSARSLGTANTGELFF
TRBV24-1	TRBJ1-2	NA	CATSDPLHGYTF
TRBV15	TRBJ2-7	TRBD2	CATSSEGLAGIFSYEQYF
TRBV12-5	TRBJ2-7	NA	CASGRDTYEQYF
TRBV5-1	TRBJ2-3	NA	CASSLDIVTDTQYF
TRBV3-1	TRBJ1-1	NA	CASSQAVKEIEAFF
TRBV28	TRBJ2-7	TRBD2	CASSSKGLGTYEQYF
TRBV7-2	TRBJ2-1	NA	CASSLVAGANNEQFF
TRBV12-3/TRBV12-4	TRBJ1-5	NA	CASSFRTNQPQHF
TRBV6-1	TRBJ1-1	NA	CASRRTAGGYSNTEAFF
TRBV7-2	TRBJ2-7	NA	CASSLARAAGELSYEQYF
TRBV7-9	TRBJ2-3	NA	CASSFTTSTDTQYF
TRBV9	TRBJ2-7	NA	CASSVAAGSDYEQYF
TRBV7-3	TRBJ2-1	NA	CASSLNGQVTYNEQFF
TRBV20-1	TRBJ2-5	TRBD2	CSAPGTRKETQYF
TRBV5-1	TRBJ2-1	NA	CASSFPGEVYNEQFF
TRBV12-3/TRBV12-4	TRBJ2-7	NA	CASSFQVGSEQYF
TRBV4-2	TRBJ2-5	TRBD1	CASSQDGLRGPLQYF
TRBV6-5	TRBJ1-2	TRBD1	CASSYSQRQGPVF
TRBV7-8	TRBJ2-1	NA	CASSLAGLGGTPRGEQFF
TRBV27	TRBJ2-1	NA	CASTMIGAGAFSYNEQFF
TRBV20-1	TRBJ2-5	TRBD2	CSASTSGASQETQYF
TRBV7-8	TRBJ2-1	NA	CASITSGTGYNEQFF
TRBV28	TRBJ2-7	NA	CASSRTVSYEQYF
TRBV5-1	TRBJ2-7	NA	CASSLEGGFEQYF
TRBV3-1	TRBJ1-1	TRBD1	CASSPRQGARAFF
TRBV25-1	TRBJ1-2	NA	CASSVGVTNYGYTF
TRBV27	TRBJ2-7	NA	CASKTSGVGGYEQYF
TRBV6-1	TRBJ2-7	NA	CATALGGSSYEQYF
TRBV12-3/TRBV12-4	TRBJ2-1	NA	CASSIRWGQGNEQFF
TRBV5-1	TRBJ2-5	NA	CASSLGPQETQYF